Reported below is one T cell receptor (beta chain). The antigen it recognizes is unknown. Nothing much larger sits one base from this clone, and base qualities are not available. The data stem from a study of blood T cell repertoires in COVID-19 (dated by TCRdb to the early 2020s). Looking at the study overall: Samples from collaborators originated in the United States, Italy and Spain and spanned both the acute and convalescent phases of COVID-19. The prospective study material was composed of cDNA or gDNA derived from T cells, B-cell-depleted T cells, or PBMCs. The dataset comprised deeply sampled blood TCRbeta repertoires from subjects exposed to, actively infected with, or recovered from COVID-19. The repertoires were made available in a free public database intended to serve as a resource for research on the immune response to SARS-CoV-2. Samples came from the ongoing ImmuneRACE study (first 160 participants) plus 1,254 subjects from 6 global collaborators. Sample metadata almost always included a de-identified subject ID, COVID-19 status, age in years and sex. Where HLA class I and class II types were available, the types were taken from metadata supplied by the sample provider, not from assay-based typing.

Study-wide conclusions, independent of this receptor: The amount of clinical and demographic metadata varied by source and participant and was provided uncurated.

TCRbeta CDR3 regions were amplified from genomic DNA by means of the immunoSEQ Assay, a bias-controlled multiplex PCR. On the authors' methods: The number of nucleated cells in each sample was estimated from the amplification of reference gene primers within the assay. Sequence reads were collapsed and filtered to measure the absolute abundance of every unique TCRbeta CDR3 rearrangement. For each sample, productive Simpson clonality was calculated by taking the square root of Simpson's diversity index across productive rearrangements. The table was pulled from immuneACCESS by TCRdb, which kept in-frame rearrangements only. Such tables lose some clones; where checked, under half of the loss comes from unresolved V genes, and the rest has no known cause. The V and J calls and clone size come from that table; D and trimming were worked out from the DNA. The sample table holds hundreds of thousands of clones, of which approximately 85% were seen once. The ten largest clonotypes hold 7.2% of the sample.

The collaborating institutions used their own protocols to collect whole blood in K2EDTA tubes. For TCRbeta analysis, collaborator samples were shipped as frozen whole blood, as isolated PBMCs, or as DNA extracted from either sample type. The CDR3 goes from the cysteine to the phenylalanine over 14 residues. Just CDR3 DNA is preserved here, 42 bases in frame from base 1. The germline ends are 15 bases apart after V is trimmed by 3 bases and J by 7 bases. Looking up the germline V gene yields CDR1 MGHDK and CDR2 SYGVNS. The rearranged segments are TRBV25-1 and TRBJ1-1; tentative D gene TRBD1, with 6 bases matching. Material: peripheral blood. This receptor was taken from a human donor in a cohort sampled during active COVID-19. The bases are TGTGCCAGCAGTGAGGCAGGGGCTAGTCATGAAGCTTTCTTT. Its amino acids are CASSEAGASHEAFF.